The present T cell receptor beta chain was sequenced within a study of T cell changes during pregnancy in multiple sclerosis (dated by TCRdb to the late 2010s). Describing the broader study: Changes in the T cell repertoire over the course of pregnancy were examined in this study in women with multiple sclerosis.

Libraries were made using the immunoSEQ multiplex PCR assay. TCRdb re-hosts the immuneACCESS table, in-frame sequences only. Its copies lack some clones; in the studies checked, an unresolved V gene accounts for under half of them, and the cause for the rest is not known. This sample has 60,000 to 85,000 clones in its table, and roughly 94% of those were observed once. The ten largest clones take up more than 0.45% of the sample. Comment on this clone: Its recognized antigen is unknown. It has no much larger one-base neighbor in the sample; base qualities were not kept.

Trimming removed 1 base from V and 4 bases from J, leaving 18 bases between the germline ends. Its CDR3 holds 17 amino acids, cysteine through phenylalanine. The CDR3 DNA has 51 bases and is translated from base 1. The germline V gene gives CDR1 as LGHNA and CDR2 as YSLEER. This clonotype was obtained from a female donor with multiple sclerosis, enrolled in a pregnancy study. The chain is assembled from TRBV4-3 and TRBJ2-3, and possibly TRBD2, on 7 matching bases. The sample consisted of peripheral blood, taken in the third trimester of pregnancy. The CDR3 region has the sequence CASSQGFGGRYPDTQYF. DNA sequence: TGCGCCAGCAGCCAAGGTTTCGGGGGGCGCTACCCAGATACGCAGTATTTT.